This T cell receptor (beta chain) is drawn from a study of beta chain features in type 1 diabetes listed by TCRdb under 2018. About the investigation overall: Patients and healthy donors did not differ in mean age, gender distribution, total cell number or subset yield. A total of 100 million to 140 million sorted cells were examined across all samples, and the number of cells per subset was strongly correlated with RNA yield. The study compared TCRB repertoires of sorted circulating CD4+ T cell subsets between recently diagnosed type 1 diabetes patients and matched healthy donors. Regulatory and stem cell-like memory subsets were isolated from only 8 patients and about eight healthy donors, whereas naive and central memory subsets came from all 30 or so donors.

Each donor gave one peripheral blood draw, averaging around 120 mL, which was collected into heparinised tubes. A BD FACSAria II was used to sort naive, central memory, regulatory and stem cell-like memory CD4+ T cells with a panel that included CD45RO, CCR7, CD25, CD127, CD95 and CD27. Purity was above 98% for every sorted population. Right away, PBMCs were isolated by Lymphoprep density gradient centrifugation and were stained directly, with no culture step. So that batch effects would be minimized, each experiment stained and sorted samples in pairs, pairing one healthy donor with one patient. The CDR1 and CDR2 encoded by the germline V gene are MDHEN and SYDVKM. Trimming takes 7 bases off V and 9 bases off J; junction bases not matched to a gene: 11. Taken from cysteine to phenylalanine, the CDR3 has 14 residues. Only the CDR3 part of the read is kept: 42 bases, read in frame from the first base.

The entire isolated RNA was reverse transcribed using the High Capacity cDNA Reverse Transcription Kit, and thus expressed TCRB transcripts were sequenced. Deep immunoSEQ sequencing was performed on naive, central memory and regulatory T cell samples, with an average of roughly 3.3 million total reads per sample. After sorted cells were lysed in RLT buffer, RNA was extracted with DNase-treated RNeasy Micro or Mini kits, with the choice depending on cell number. Each cell subset was processed on its own to prevent cross-contamination, while patient and healthy donor samples were processed together. The immunoSEQ multiplex PCR was used to amplify TCRB sequences from cDNA, yielding 87-bp fragments that span the CDR3 region. The amplicons were sequenced using the Illumina HiSeq platform. Regarding the original processing steps: Synthetic template baselines were used to correct PCR bias computationally, reads within Hamming distance 2 were collapsed, and singletons that could not be merged were discarded. By aligning reads against IMGT, V, D and J genes, CDR3 length, and insertions or deletions at six rearrangement sites were assigned. Within each subset, clonotype counts were normalized to the number of sorted cells before true diversity and Gini coefficients were calculated with the tcR R package. The overlap coefficient, calculated on TCRB nucleotide sequences, was used to quantify repertoire sharing. Out-of-frame TCRB sequences from naive cells were analyzed as a proxy for the pre-selection repertoire. In its TCRdb copy, this immuneACCESS table keeps in-frame sequences only and misses some clones. Where compared with another copy, unresolved V genes explain less than half of these, and the others have no known cause. V and J calls and clone size follow that table, whereas D and trimming were derived from the DNA. Here the sample has about 620,000 clones; roughly 15% occur a single time. Clones ranked in the top ten supply about 0.097% of the sample.

What the study reported, not specific to this receptor: The naive, central memory and regulatory TCRB repertoires appeared to resemble one another more closely among patients than among healthy donors. Because cDNA was sequenced instead of genomic DNA, activated cells with high expression could be over-represented, although the groups did not differ in activation or CD3 levels. Because the HLA sub-analyses included only small numbers of individuals, any influence of HLA type on TCRB rearrangement was left unresolved. Fewer insertions and more nucleotide deletions at VDJ recombination sites were observed in patients with type 1 diabetes, implying thymic rearrangement abnormalities. A moderate but significant shortening of TCRB CDR3 length was observed in type 1 diabetes patients in all four CD4+ subsets. Shorter templates might be favored by PCR, yet because patient and control samples were amplified and corrected together, any such skew would affect both groups equally.

This clone was seen only a few times. Which antigen it targets is not known. Base qualities are missing; no much larger clone stands one base away. The chain is made from TRBV28 and TRBJ2-4, and 8 junction bases match TRBD2. Sequenced sample: naive CD4+ T cells from blood. The cell subset or site label, as the study defines it: true naive CD4+ T cells. The TCR was taken from a man younger than 35 in good health. The CDR3 here reads CASTPGGRDGIQYF. The base sequence is TGTGCCAGCACCCCGGGGGGGAGAGATGGCATTCAGTACTTC.